This T cell receptor beta chain was sequenced during a study of T cell changes during pregnancy in multiple sclerosis. Assay: immunoSEQ multiplex PCR; the TCRdb copy retains only in-frame clones and omits some. This sample yields 35,000 to 50,000 clones, of which less than 90% are seen a single time; about 0.64% belongs to the top ten. This CDR3 comprises 15 residues. J was trimmed by 3 bases and V by 5 bases; bases with no gene match: 6. Germline V gives CDR1 SGHVS, CDR2 FQNEAQ. The clonotype originates from a female donor with multiple sclerosis, enrolled in a pregnancy study. The source material was CD4+ T cells from peripheral blood mononuclear cells, sampled before pregnancy. The J gene is TRBJ2-7, the V gene TRBV7-8; 11 bases are a match to TRBD2. As DNA, the CDR3 is TGTGCCAGCAGCGTGGGGACTAGCGGCCTCTACGAGCAGTACTTC. Its protein is CASSVGTSGLYEQYF.